Described below is a single T cell receptor (beta chain) sequence and its context. The antigen remains unidentified. Sequenced by immunoSEQ multiplex PCR; TCRdb stores in-frame clones only, minus some. Among around 130,000 clones listed, over 85% were seen once. The length of the CDR3 is 15 residues. Between the trimmed V and J ends, which lost 2 bases and 4 bases, there was a span of 11 bases. Germline CDR1 is MNHNY and CDR2 is SVGAGI (reference sequence). This record comes from a study of cytomegalovirus exposure and HLA in healthy donors. Study-wide results and limits: According to a subsequent analysis, TCR clusters from the first cohort were inclined to appear together in the roughly 130 validation repertoires.

The material sequenced was PBMCs. The receptor was derived from a man aged 25-45 years in good health and CMV-seronegative. The rearrangement links TRBV6-6 to TRBJ1-4, with D unresolved. The chain's CDR3 is CASSYGQADNEKLFF. Written as DNA, the CDR3 is TGTGCCAGCAGTTACGGGCAGGCTGATAATGAAAAACTGTTTTTT.